This T cell receptor beta chain was sequenced for a study of OX40 agonist ivuxolimab in advanced cancers. Study as a whole: Aged about 20 to 80 with a mean of 60 years, they were around 79% male. The study, taken as a whole, reports: Expanded clones were, on average, more numerous in CD8+ T cells than in CD4+. Among expanded peripheral T cells, antigen specificity went undetermined.

As concerns this clone: Its antigen is unknown.

This CDR3 comprises 14 residues. Trimming took 2 bases from V and 3 from J; bases not matched to a gene: 1. The germline V gene encodes CDR1 MNHEY and CDR2 SVGAGI. Generated by immunoSEQ multiplex PCR, the TCRdb table keeps only in-frame clones and is missing some. The sample includes about 150,000 clones, just over 90% seen only once; the top ten take more than 1%. The V gene is TRBV6-5, the J gene TRBJ2-7; 10 nucleotides match TRBD1. The TCR sequence derives from an adult with an advanced solid tumor such as melanoma, head and neck, liver or kidney cancer. The source material was CD4+ or CD8+ T cells sorted from blood, sampled in a trial of the OX40 agonist ivuxolimab. The CDR3 protein is CASSYGDRGYEQYF. CDR3 DNA sequence: TGTGCCAGCAGTTACGGGGACAGGGGCTACGAGCAGTACTTC.